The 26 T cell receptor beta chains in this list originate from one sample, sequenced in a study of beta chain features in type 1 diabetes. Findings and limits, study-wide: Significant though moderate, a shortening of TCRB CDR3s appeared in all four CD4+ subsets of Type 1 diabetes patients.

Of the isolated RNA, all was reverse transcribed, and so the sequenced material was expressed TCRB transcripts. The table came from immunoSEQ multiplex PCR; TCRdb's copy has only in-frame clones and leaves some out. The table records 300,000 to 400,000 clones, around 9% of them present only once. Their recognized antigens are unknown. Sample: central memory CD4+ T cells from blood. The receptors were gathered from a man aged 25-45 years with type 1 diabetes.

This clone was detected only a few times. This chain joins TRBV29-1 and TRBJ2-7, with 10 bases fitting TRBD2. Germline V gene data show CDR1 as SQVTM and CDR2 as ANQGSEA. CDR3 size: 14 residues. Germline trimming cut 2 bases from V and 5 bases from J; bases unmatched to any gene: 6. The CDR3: CSVEMASGGNEQYF. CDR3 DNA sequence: TGCAGCGTTGAAATGGCTAGCGGGGGTAACGAGCAGTACTTC.

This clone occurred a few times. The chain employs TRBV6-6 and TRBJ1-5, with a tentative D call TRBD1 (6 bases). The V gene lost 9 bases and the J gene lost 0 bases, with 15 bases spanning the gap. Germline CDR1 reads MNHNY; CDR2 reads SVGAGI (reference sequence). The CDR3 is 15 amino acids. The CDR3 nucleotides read TGTGCCAGTGAACGGGACACCCTTAGCAATCAGCCCCAGCATTTT. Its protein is CASERDTLSNQPQHF.

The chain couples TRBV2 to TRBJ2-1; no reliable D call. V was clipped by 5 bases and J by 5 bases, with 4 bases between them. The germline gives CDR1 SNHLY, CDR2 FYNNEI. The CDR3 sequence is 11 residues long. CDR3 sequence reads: CASSPDNEQFF. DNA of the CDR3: TGTGCCAGCAGTCCCGACAATGAGCAGTTCTTC.

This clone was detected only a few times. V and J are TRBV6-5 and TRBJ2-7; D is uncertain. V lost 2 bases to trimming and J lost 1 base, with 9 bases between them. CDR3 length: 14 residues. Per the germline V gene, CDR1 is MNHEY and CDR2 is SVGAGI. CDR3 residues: CASSYDTTSYEQYF. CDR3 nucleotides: TGTGCCAGCAGTTACGACACGACGTCCTACGAGCAGTACTTC.

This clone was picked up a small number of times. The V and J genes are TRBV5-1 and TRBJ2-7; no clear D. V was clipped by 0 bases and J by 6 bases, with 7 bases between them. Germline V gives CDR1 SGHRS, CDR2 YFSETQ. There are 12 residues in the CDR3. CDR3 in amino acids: CASSLELPEQYF. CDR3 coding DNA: TGCGCCAGCAGCTTGGAATTACCCGAGCAGTACTTC.

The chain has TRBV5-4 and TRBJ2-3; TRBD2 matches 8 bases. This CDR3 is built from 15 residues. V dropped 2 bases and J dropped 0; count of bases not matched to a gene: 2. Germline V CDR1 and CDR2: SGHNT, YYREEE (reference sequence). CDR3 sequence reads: CASSFGGGSTDTQYF. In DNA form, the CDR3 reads TGTGCCAGCAGCTTCGGCGGGGGGAGCACAGATACGCAGTATTTT.

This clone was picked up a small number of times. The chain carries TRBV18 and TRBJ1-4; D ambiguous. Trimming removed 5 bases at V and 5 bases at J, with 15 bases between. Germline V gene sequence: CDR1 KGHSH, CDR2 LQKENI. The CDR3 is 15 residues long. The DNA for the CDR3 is TGTGCCAGCTCAGCAGGCCTCACCACCAATGAAAAACTGTTTTTT. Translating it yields CASSAGLTTNEKLFF.

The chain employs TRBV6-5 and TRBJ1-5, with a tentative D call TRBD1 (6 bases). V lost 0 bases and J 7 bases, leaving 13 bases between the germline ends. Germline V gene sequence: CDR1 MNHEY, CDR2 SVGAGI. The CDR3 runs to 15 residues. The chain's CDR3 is CASSYSMGARQPQHF. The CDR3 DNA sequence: TGTGCCAGCAGTTACTCGATGGGGGCTCGACAGCCCCAGCATTTT.

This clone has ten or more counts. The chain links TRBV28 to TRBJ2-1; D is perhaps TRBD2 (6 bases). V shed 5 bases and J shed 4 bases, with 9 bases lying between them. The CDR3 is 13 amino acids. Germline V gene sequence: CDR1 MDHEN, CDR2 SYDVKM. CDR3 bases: TGTGCCAGCAGTGGGGACTTTTACAATGAGCAGTTCTTC. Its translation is CASSGDFYNEQFF.

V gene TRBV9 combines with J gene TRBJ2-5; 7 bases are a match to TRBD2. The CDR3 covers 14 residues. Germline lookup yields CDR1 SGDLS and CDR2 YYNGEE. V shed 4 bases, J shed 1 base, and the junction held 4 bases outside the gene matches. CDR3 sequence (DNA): TGTGCCAGCAGCAGAGGGACTACCCAAGAGACCCAGTACTTC. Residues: CASSRGTTQETQYF. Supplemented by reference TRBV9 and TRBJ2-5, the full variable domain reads DSGVTQTPKHLITATGQRVTLRCSPRSGDLSVYWYQQSLDQGLQFLIQYYNGEERAKGNILERFSAQQFPDLHSELNLSSLELGDSALYFCASSRGTTQETQYFGPGTRLLVL.

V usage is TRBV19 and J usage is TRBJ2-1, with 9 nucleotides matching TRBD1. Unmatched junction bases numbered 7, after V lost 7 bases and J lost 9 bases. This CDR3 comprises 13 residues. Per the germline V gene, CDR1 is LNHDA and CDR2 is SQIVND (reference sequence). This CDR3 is CASTTQGQGEQFF. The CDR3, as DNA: TGTGCCAGTACTACACAGGGACAGGGTGAGCAGTTCTTC.

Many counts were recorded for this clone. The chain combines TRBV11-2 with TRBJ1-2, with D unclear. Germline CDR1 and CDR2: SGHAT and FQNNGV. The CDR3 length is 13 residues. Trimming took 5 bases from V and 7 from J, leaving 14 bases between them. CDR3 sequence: CASSPRYEGGYTF. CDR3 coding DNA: TGTGCCAGCAGCCCTCGGTACGAGGGTGGCTACACCTTC.

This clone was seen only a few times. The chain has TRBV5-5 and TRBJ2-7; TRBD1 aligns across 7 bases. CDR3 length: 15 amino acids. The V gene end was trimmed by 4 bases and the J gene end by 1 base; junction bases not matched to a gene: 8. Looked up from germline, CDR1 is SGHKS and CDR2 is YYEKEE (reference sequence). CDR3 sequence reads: CASSRQGRSSYEQYF. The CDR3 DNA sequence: TGTGCCAGCAGCCGACAGGGAAGGTCATCCTACGAGCAGTACTTC.

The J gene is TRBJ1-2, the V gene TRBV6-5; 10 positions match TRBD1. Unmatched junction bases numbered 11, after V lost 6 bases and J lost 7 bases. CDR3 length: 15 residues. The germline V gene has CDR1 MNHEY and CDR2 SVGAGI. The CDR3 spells CASSLRQGADAGYTF. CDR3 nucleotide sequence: TGTGCCAGCAGCCTAAGACAGGGGGCGGATGCTGGCTACACCTTC.

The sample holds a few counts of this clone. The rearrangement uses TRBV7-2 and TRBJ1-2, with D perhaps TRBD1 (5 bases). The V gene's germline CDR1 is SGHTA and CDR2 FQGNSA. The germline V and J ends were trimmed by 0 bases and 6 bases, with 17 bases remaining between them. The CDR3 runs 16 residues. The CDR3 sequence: CASSLAAPGTSNGYTF. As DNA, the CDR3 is TGTGCCAGCAGCTTAGCGGCCCCAGGGACCTCCAATGGCTACACCTTC.

CDR3 residues: CASSRGPGQQETQYF. In DNA, the CDR3 is TGCGCCAGCAGCCGGGGTCCGGGACAACAAGAGACCCAGTACTTC. The chain combines TRBV4-3 with TRBJ2-5; D might be TRBD1 (6 bases). V was trimmed by 4 bases and J by 2 bases, leaving 14 bases between them. CDR3 length: 15 residues. CDR1 is LGHNA and CDR2 is YSLEER in the germline V gene.

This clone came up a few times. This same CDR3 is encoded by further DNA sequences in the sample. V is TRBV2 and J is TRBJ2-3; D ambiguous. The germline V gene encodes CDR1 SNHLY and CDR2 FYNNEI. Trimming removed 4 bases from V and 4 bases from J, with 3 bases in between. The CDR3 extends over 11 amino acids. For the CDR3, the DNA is TGTGCCAGCAGTGGGGCAGATACGCAGTATTTT. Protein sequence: CASSGADTQYF.

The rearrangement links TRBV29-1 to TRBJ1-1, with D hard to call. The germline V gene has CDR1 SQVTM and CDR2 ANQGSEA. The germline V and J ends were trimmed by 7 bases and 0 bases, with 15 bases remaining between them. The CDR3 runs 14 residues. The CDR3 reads CSAARHQVNTEAFF. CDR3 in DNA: TGCAGCGCGGCTAGGCACCAGGTGAACACTGAAGCTTTCTTT.

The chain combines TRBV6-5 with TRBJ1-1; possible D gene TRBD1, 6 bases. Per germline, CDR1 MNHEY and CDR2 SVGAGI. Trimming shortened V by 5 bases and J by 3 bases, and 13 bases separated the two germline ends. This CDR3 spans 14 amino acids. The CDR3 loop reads CASSPQGGDTEAFF. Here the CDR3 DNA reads TGTGCCAGCAGTCCACAGGGTGGTGACACTGAAGCTTTCTTT.

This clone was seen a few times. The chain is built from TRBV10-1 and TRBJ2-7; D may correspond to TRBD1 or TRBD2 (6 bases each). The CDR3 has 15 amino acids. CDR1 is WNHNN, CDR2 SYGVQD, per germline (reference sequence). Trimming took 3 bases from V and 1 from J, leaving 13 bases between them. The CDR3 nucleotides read TGCGCCAGCAGTGACACCGGGGGCCGGTCCTACGAGCAGTACTTC. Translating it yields CASSDTGGRSYEQYF.

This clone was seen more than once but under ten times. The CDR3 nucleotides are TGTGCCAGCAGCTTAAGGGCCCCGCAGGTTCGCACAGATACGCAGTATTTT. This codes for CASSLRAPQVRTDTQYF. This sequence joins TRBV7-2 and TRBJ2-3; D call uncertain. Germline V lookup: CDR1 SGHTA, CDR2 FQGNSA. Trimming took 2 bases from V and 1 from J, leaving 16 bases between them. The CDR3 runs to 17 residues. Supplemented by reference TRBV7-2 and TRBJ2-3, the full variable domain reads GAGVSQSPSNKVTEKGKDVELRCDPISGHTALYWYRQSLGQGLEFLIYFQGNSAPDKSGLPSDRFSAERTGGSVSTLTIQRTQQEDSAVYLCASSLRAPQVRTDTQYFGPGTRLTVL.

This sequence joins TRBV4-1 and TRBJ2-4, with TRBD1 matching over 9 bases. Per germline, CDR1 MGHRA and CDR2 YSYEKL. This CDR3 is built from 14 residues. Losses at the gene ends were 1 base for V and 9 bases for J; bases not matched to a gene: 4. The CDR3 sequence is CASSQGDRVAIQYF. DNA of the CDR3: TGCGCCAGCAGCCAAGGGGACAGGGTTGCCATTCAGTACTTC.

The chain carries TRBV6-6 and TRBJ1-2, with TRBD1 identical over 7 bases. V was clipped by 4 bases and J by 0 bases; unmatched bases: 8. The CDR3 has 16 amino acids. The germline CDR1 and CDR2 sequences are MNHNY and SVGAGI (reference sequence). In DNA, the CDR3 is TGTGCCAGCAGTTCGGGACAGTTAGTCTCTAACTATGGCTACACCTTC. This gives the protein CASSSGQLVSNYGYTF.

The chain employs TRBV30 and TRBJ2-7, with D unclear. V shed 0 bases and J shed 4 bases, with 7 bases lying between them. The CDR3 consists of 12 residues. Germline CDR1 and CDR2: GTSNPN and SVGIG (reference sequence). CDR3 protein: CAWSVIGYEQYF. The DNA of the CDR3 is TGTGCCTGGAGTGTTATTGGGTACGAGCAGTACTTC. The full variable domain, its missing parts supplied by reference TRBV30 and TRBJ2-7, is SQTIHQWPATLVQPVGSPLSLECTVEGTSNPNLYWYRQAAGRGLQLLFYSVGIGQISSEVPQNLSASRPQDRQFILSSKKLLLSDSGFYLCAWSVIGYEQYFGPGTRLTVT.

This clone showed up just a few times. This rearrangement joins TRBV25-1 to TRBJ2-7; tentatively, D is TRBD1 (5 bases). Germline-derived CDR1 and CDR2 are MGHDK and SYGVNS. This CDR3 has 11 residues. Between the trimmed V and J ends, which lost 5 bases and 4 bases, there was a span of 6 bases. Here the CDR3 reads CASSTGYEQYF. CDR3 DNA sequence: TGTGCCAGCAGTACAGGTTACGAGCAGTACTTC.

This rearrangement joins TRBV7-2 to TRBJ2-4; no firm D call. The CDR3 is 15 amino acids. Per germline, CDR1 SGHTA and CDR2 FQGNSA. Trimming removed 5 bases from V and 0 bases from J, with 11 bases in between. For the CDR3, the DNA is TGTGCCAGCAGCCTACCTCTTGGAGCCAAAAACATTCAGTACTTC. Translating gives CASSLPLGAKNIQYF.